What follows are 11 T cell receptor beta chains derived from one specimen sequenced in a study of T cell responses to AZD1222 COVID-19 vaccine. This table comes from immunoSEQ multiplex PCR, and its TCRdb copy is limited to in-frame clones, with some not included. The table shows around 140,000 clones, with almost 90% occurring only once. Sequenced material: peripheral blood, taken 28 days after the second AZD1222 dose. The receptors derive from an adult who received the AZD1222 COVID-19 vaccine.

The chain links TRBV6-4 to TRBJ2-3; D not certain. In germline, CDR1 is MRHNA, CDR2 SNTAGT. V was shortened by 3 bases and J by 2 bases, with 6 bases between the two germline ends. The CDR3 runs 13 residues. Here the CDR3 reads CASSDSDTDTQYF. The DNA of the CDR3 is TGTGCCAGCAGTGATTCAGACACAGATACGCAGTATTTT.

The chain has TRBV10-1 and TRBJ1-2; 7 nucleotides align to TRBD1. V dropped 1 base and J dropped 7; count of bases not matched to a gene: 6. The CDR3 has 14 residues. CDR1 and CDR2 (germline): WNHNN, SYGVQD (reference sequence). The CDR3, as DNA: TGCGCCAGCAGTGAGTTCCGACAGGGACGTGGCTACACCTTC. It specifies CASSEFRQGRGYTF.

The chain employs TRBV18 and TRBJ2-1; TRBD2 aligns across 7 bases. Germline loops: CDR1 KGHSH, CDR2 LQKENI. This CDR3 has 14 residues. The V segment lost 2 bases and the J segment 8 bases; nucleotides outside the gene matches: 6. This CDR3 is CASSPNTGGDEQFF. In nucleotides, the CDR3 is TGTGCCAGCTCACCAAATACGGGGGGAGATGAGCAGTTCTTC.

V gene TRBV4-1 combines with J gene TRBJ2-7; TRBD2 matches at 8 bases. The CDR3 extends over 16 amino acids. V gave up 0 bases and J gave up 3 bases; unmatched junction bases: 7. Germline-derived CDR1 and CDR2 are MGHRA and YSYEKL. The CDR3 reads CASSQDPGLAFYEQYF. CDR3 in DNA: TGCGCCAGCAGCCAAGACCCTGGACTAGCATTCTACGAGCAGTACTTC.

This chain joins TRBV5-3 and TRBJ1-1; D not certain. TRBV5-3 qualifies as an ORF whose function is uncertain. The V and J ends lost 8 bases and 1 base respectively, with 12 bases between them. The CDR3 covers 13 residues. The CDR3 is CASKDWRNTEAFF. The CDR3 bases are TGTGCCAGTAAAGACTGGAGGAACACTGAAGCTTTCTTT.

As DNA, the CDR3 is TGTGCCAGCAGTGAAGATCCGGGGGAATCCTACAATGAGCAGTTCTTC. Residues: CASSEDPGESYNEQFF. The chain is built from TRBV6-1 and TRBJ2-1; a weak D match, TRBD2 (6 bases). Germline V gives CDR1 MNHNS, CDR2 SASEGT. The CDR3 is made up of 16 amino acids. Trimming removed 1 base from V and 1 base from J, with 11 bases in between.

The J gene is TRBJ2-7, the V gene TRBV7-3; D unclear. The CDR3 covers 15 residues. Germline-derived CDR1 and CDR2 are SGHTA and FQGTGA. The V gene lost 5 bases and the J gene lost 7 bases, with 21 bases spanning the gap. CDR3 loop: CASSPPLLIGWEQYF. CDR3 DNA sequence: TGTGCCAGCAGCCCCCCATTGCTTATTGGCTGGGAGCAGTACTTC.

Written as DNA, the CDR3 is TGTGCCAGCAGCCCATCATGGGGGGCCTCCTACGAGCAGTACTTC. It codes for CASSPSWGASYEQYF. The rearrangement links TRBV3-1 (or the pseudogene TRBV3-2) to TRBJ2-7; D may match TRBD1 or TRBD2 (6 bases each). Trimming shortened V by 4 bases and J by 0 bases, and 13 bases separated the two germline ends. Per germline, CDR1 LGHDT and CDR2 YNNKEL (reference sequence). The CDR3 totals 15 residues.

This clone was seen at least ten times. The chain is built from TRBV7-3 and TRBJ1-1; tentatively, D is TRBD1 (5 bases). The CDR3 extends over 13 amino acids. V gave up 2 bases and J gave up 4 bases, with 8 bases separating them. The germline V gene encodes CDR1 SGHTA and CDR2 FQGTGA. CDR3 sequence: CASSLQGTTEAFF. CDR3 in DNA: TGTGCCAGCAGCTTACAAGGGACCACTGAAGCTTTCTTT.

The rearrangement uses TRBV3-1 (or the pseudogene TRBV3-2) and TRBJ2-5, with D unresolved. The CDR3 has 16 residues. Trimming left V 4 bases short and J 1 base short, with 16 bases between. Germline values: CDR1 LGHDT, CDR2 YNNKEL (reference sequence). CDR3 protein: CASSPTQDQIQETQYF. CDR3 nucleotides: TGTGCCAGCAGCCCTACCCAGGACCAAATCCAAGAGACCCAGTACTTC.

Here the CDR3 reads CASSYGSGNTIYF. CDR3 DNA sequence: TGTGCCAGCAGTTACGGCTCTGGAAACACCATATATTTT. V usage is TRBV12-3 or TRBV12-4 and J usage is TRBJ1-3, with D unclear. The CDR3 spans 13 residues. V dropped 4 bases and J dropped 0 bases, with 4 bases sitting between them.